These 14 T cell receptor beta chains originate from one sample sequenced in a study of CD8+ T cells in alopecia areata. Treatment meaning: oral pan-JAK inhibitor, 5-10 mg twice daily. As the sequencing template, cDNA was produced by extracting RNA and reverse transcribing it. TCRdb's copy holds only in-frame clones and misses some; the assay was immunoSEQ multiplex PCR. In the table there are more than 95,000 clones, about nine tenths of which are singletons. Sequences were derived from CD8+ T cells sorted from blood, sampled at approximately week 31, from a patient treated with tofacitinib. Receptors were obtained from a human donor with alopecia areata.

The chain employs TRBV9 and TRBJ2-3, with 9 nucleotides matching TRBD2. In germline, CDR1 is SGDLS, CDR2 YYNGEE. The V and J ends lost 0 bases and 0 bases, in that order; junction bases with no gene match: 2. The CDR3 is 16 residues long. The CDR3 DNA follows: TGTGCCAGCAGCGTAGGACTAGCGGACAGCACAGATACGCAGTATTTT. Protein: CASSVGLADSTDTQYF.

The chain links TRBV7-9 to TRBJ1-5; D is unresolved. The CDR3 sequence is 13 residues long. CDR1 is SEHNR, CDR2 FQNEAQ, per germline (reference sequence). Trimming left V 1 base short and J 7 bases short, with 8 bases between. The DNA for the CDR3 is TGTGCCAGCAGCTTAGGGACTTCCCAGCCCCAGCATTTT. Protein: CASSLGTSQPQHF.

The V gene is TRBV7-3, the J gene TRBJ1-1; D not resolved. V lost 6 bases, J lost 7 bases, and 12 bases lay in between. The CDR3 is 12 residues long. In germline, CDR1 is SGHTA, CDR2 FQGTGA. The CDR3 is CASSHGGGEAFF. Here the CDR3 DNA reads TGTGCCAGCAGTCACGGCGGAGGTGAAGCTTTCTTT.

The chain is built from TRBV4-1 and TRBJ2-7; D is possibly TRBD2 (6 bases). Germline CDR1 reads MGHRA; CDR2 reads YSYEKL. This CDR3 comprises 13 residues. Trimming took off 3 bases at V and 3 bases at J, with 9 bases between the two ends. The CDR3 DNA sequence: TGCGCCAGCAGCCAGGAGGGAAACTACGAGCAGTACTTC. Its protein product is CASSQEGNYEQYF.

The chain joins TRBV10-2 to TRBJ2-5; D not resolved. V shed 3 bases and J shed 2 bases, with 10 bases lying between them. CDR1 WSHSY and CDR2 SAAADI come from the germline V gene. CDR3 length equals 14 residues. Written as DNA, the CDR3 is TGCGCCAGCAGTGAAGTTGACCAACAAGAGACCCAGTACTTC. This sequence encodes CASSEVDQQETQYF.

V gene TRBV10-3 combines with J gene TRBJ1-2; D remains unclear. In germline, CDR1 is ENHRY, CDR2 SYGVKD. The germline V and J ends were trimmed by 3 bases and 2 bases, with 7 bases remaining between them. The CDR3 covers 13 residues. The chain's CDR3 is CAISEGLNYGYTF. The CDR3 nucleotides are TGTGCCATCAGTGAAGGACTAAACTATGGCTACACCTTC.

CDR3 protein: CASSYYRVETQYF. The CDR3 DNA sequence: TGTGCCAGCAGCTACTACAGGGTAGAGACCCAGTACTTC. The chain recombines TRBV6-1 with TRBJ2-5; tentative D call: TRBD1 (6 bases). Germline assignment: CDR1 MNHNS and CDR2 SASEGT. Trimming left V 6 bases short and J 4 bases short, with 12 bases between. CDR3 size: 13 residues.

With regard to this clone: One end of the junction does not line up with germline, which may come from a read error. This sequence joins TRBV4-1 and TRBJ2-1, with D maybe TRBD2 (5 bases). This CDR3 is built from 14 residues. Per the germline V gene, CDR1 is MGHRA and CDR2 is YSYEKL. The CDR3: CASRQVPTGDEQFF. DNA for the CDR3: TGCGCCAGCAGGCAAGTCCCAACCGGGGATGAGCAGTTCTTC.

V usage is TRBV4-1 and J usage is TRBJ2-2; D is possibly TRBD1 (5 bases). Germline loops: CDR1 MGHRA, CDR2 YSYEKL. The CDR3 runs 17 residues. Trimming cost V 0 bases and J 3 bases, with 14 bases left between them. CDR3 bases: TGCGCCAGCAGCCAAGATACAGGCAGTCGTTACACCGGGGAGCTGTTTTTT. This codes for CASSQDTGSRYTGELFF.

This chain uses TRBV7-9 with TRBJ2-7, with 8 nucleotides matching TRBD1. Germline CDR1 reads SEHNR; CDR2 reads FQNEAQ (reference sequence). The ends lost 5 bases at V and 4 bases at J; junction bases unmatched: 10. CDR3 length equals 15 residues. The DNA for the CDR3 is TGTGCCAGCAGCCCAAAGCAGACAGGGGAGTACGAGCAGTACTTC. Amino acid sequence: CASSPKQTGEYEQYF. The complete variable domain, with remaining parts taken from reference TRBV7-9 and TRBJ2-7, reads DTGVSQNPRHKITKRGQNVTFRCDPISEHNRLYWYRQTLGQGPEFLTYFQNEAQLEKSRLLSDRFSAERPKGSFSTLEIQRTEQGDSAMYLCASSPKQTGEYEQYFGPGTRLTVT.

This clone was seen more than once but under ten times. The chain has TRBV7-8 and TRBJ2-7, with D possibly TRBD2 on 6 matching bases. Germline V CDR1 and CDR2: SGHVS, FQNEAQ. This CDR3 is built from 15 residues. V was cut by 2 bases and J by 5 bases, with 16 bases left in between. The CDR3 loop reads CASSLQPAGGNEQYF. In DNA, the CDR3 is TGTGCCAGCAGCTTACAGCCAGCGGGCGGGAACGAGCAGTACTTC.

This clone occurred once. This chain joins TRBV5-4 and TRBJ2-1, with 9 nucleotides matching TRBD2. CDR1 and CDR2 (germline): SGHNT, YYREEE (reference sequence). V gave up 4 bases and J gave up 6 bases; unmatched junction bases: 8. The CDR3 contains 15 residues. The CDR3 bases are TGTGCCAGCAGCGCTAGCGGGATTCCCGGCAATGAGCAGTTCTTC. Translating it yields CASSASGIPGNEQFF.

CDR3 loop: CASSSVQGHEQYF. Here the CDR3 DNA reads TGTGCCAGCAGCTCCGTTCAGGGACACGAGCAGTACTTC. The chain joins TRBV7-9 to TRBJ2-7; TRBD1 or TRBD2 may be the D gene (5 bases each). Looked up from germline, CDR1 is SEHNR and CDR2 is FQNEAQ (reference sequence). The CDR3 is 13 residues long. With 4 bases removed from V and 5 bases from J, the gap between germline ends came to 12 bases. Full variable domain (outside the CDR3, taken from reference TRBV7-9 and TRBJ2-7): DTGVSQNPRHKITKRGQNVTFRCDPISEHNRLYWYRQTLGQGPEFLTYFQNEAQLEKSRLLSDRFSAERPKGSFSTLEIQRTEQGDSAMYLCASSSVQGHEQYFGPGTRLTVT.

This clone was seen a single time. The chain combines TRBV11-3 with TRBJ2-7; D gene uncertain. Germline CDR1 and CDR2: SGHNT and YENEEA. The CDR3 extends over 13 amino acids. V was shortened by 0 bases and J by 4 bases, with 7 bases between the two germline ends. The CDR3 loop reads CASSLEQTYEQYF. The CDR3 DNA sequence: TGTGCCAGCAGCTTAGAACAGACGTACGAGCAGTACTTC.